Each of the 26 T cell receptor beta chains below was sequenced from the same sample in a study of T cells in Graves' hyperthyroidism and ophthalmopathy. Authors of the study amplified TCR beta CDR3 regions from RNA transcripts. In the first-round RT-PCR of the TCR CDR3, the HTBI primer set was used. TCRdb independently ran MiXCR on the multiplex PCR reads; one entry per CDR3 protein. Here the sample spans 450,000 to 650,000 distinct CDR3 sequences, roughly 20% being singletons. Sequencing was performed on blood. The receptor source for this set is a man aged 18 to 30 with Graves' hyperthyroidism.

This clonotype came up many times. J is TRBJ1-5 and V is TRBV29-1; 10 bases line up with TRBD1. Germline CDR1 SQVTM, CDR2 ANQGSEA. The V segment lost 7 bases and the J segment 2 bases; nucleotides outside the gene matches: 11. This CDR3 is 16 amino acids long. The CDR3 bases are TGCAGCGCCAATGCCCCAGGACAGGGGGGCAATCAGCCCCAGCATTTT. This sequence encodes CSANAPGQGGNQPQHF. The full variable domain, rest sourced from reference TRBV29-1 and TRBJ1-5, is SAVISQKPSRDICQRGTSLTIQCQVDSQVTMMFWYRQQPGQSLTLIATANQGSEATYESGFVIDKFPISRPNLTFSTLTVSNMSPEDSSIYLCSANAPGQGGNQPQHFGDGTRLSIL.

The table lists this clonotype with many counts. The CDR3 bases are TGCGCCAGCAGCCAAAACCGGGACAGGGAAAACATTCAGTACTTC. This translates into CASSQNRDRENIQYF. This rearrangement joins TRBV4-1 to TRBJ2-4; the match to TRBD1 covers 9 bases. Per the germline V gene, CDR1 is MGHRA and CDR2 is YSYEKL. The junction had 4 bases not matched to a gene; V was cut back by 2 bases and J by 5 bases. The CDR3 is 15 amino acids.

V usage is TRBV5-1 and J usage is TRBJ1-2, with D hard to call. This CDR3 is built from 14 residues. V lost 0 bases and J lost 6, with 12 bases in between. CDR1 and CDR2 from the germline V gene are SGHRS and YFSETQ. Here the CDR3 DNA reads TGCGCCAGCAGCTTGGGCCTCGGGCCAGATGGCTACACCTTC. It translates to CASSLGLGPDGYTF.

This chain connects TRBV28 to TRBJ2-5, with 9 bases lining up with TRBD2. The trim removed 4 bases at V and 1 base at J, leaving 22 bases unmatched. Germline V gene sequence: CDR1 MDHEN, CDR2 SYDVKM. The length of the CDR3 is 21 residues. The CDR3 reads CASSSPPPWRGGGYRQETQYF. In nucleotides, the CDR3 is TGTGCCAGCAGTTCGCCTCCCCCTTGGCGGGGGGGCGGCTATCGCCAAGAGACCCAGTACTTC.

This clonotype was observed many times. The chain recombines TRBV19 with TRBJ1-2; D is perhaps TRBD1 (5 bases). Per the germline V gene, CDR1 is LNHDA and CDR2 is SQIVND (reference sequence). The length of the CDR3 is 15 residues. The V end lost 7 bases, the J end lost 1 base, and 16 bases lay between the germline ends. CDR3: CASIPTGTGNYGYTF. CDR3 sequence (DNA): TGTGCCAGTATTCCAACCGGGACGGGTAACTATGGCTACACCTTC. Full variable domain (outside the CDR3, taken from reference TRBV19 and TRBJ1-2): DGGITQSPKYLFRKEGQNVTLSCEQNLNHDAMYWYRQDPGQGLRLIYYSQIVNDFQKGDIAEGYSVSREKKESFPLTVTSAQKNPTAFYLCASIPTGTGNYGYTFGSGTRLTVV.

The rearrangement joins TRBV5-5 to TRBJ2-7, with TRBD2 matching 9 bases. The V gene end was trimmed by 0 bases and the J gene end by 2 bases; junction bases not matched to a gene: 6. This CDR3 region has 16 residues. Germline CDR1 SGHKS, CDR2 YYEKEE (reference sequence). Written as DNA, the CDR3 is TGTGCCAGCAGCTTGGGAGCGGGGGGTAATACCTACGAGCAGTACTTC. Protein product: CASSLGAGGNTYEQYF.

This clonotype was recorded at least ten times. V gene TRBV7-2 combines with J gene TRBJ2-6; possibly TRBD1 for D (5 bases). V was clipped by 2 bases and J by 0 bases, with 17 bases between them. This CDR3 contains 19 residues. CDR1 is SGHTA and CDR2 is FQGNSA in the germline V gene. CDR3 nucleotide sequence: TGTGCCAGCAGCTTACGCCTGGACATGGACCGCTCTGGGGCCAACGTCCTGACTTTC. Translated: CASSLRLDMDRSGANVLTF.

This clonotype was counted ten times or more. This sequence joins TRBV28 and TRBJ1-5; D is uncertain. This CDR3 spans 13 amino acids. V was clipped by 8 bases and J by 0 bases, with 8 bases between them. Germline-derived CDR1 and CDR2 are MDHEN and SYDVKM. The CDR3 coding sequence is TGTGCCAGCGGGCGAAGTAGCAATCAGCCCCAGCATTTT. It encodes CASGRSSNQPQHF. Complete variable domain (other parts from reference TRBV28 and TRBJ1-5): DVKVTQSSRYLVKRTGEKVFLECVQDMDHENMFWYRQDPGLGLRLIYFSYDVKMKEKGDIPEGYSVSREKKERFSLILESASTNQTSMYLCASGRSSNQPQHFGDGTRLSIL.

This clonotype was counted ten times or more. The V call is TRBV12-3 or TRBV12-4, the J call TRBJ1-1, with D possibly TRBD1 on 5 matching bases. The CDR3 has 14 amino acids. Deletions cut 6 bases from V and 1 base from J, with 12 bases between. The DNA for the CDR3 is TGTGCCAGCAGCGGGGCTCCGGGGAACACTGAAGCTTTCTTT. As protein: CASSGAPGNTEAFF.

This clonotype has a handful of counts. The junction shows a germline mismatch at one end, possibly a read error. The chain combines TRBV28 with TRBJ1-5; maybe TRBD1 (6 bases). The CDR3 contains 14 residues. CDR1 MDHEN and CDR2 SYDVKM come from the germline V gene. The CDR3, as DNA: TGTGCCTGCAGTTGGGACATCAGCAATCAGCCCCAGCATTTC. Its protein is CACSWDISNQPQHF.

This clonotype was recorded at least ten times. V usage is TRBV12-3 or TRBV12-4 and J usage is TRBJ1-1; D possibly corresponds to TRBD1 (5 bases). Trimming took 3 bases from V and 0 from J, leaving 23 bases between them. The CDR3 consists of 19 residues. The CDR3 DNA sequence: TGTGCCAGCAGTTTGGAAAGGTGGGGGATGACTTCCATGAACACTGAAGCTTTCTTT. Protein: CASSLERWGMTSMNTEAFF.

The chain has TRBV30 and TRBJ1-2, with D possibly being TRBD1 (6 bases). Germline V gene sequence: CDR1 GTSNPN, CDR2 SVGIG (reference sequence). Trimming cost V 2 bases and J 7 bases, with 17 bases left between them. The CDR3 length is 14 residues. CDR3 DNA: TGTGCCTGGAGTCACGGAGGCGGGGGCTCTGGCTACACCTTC. It specifies CAWSHGGGGSGYTF.

There are many counts of this clonotype. The chain has TRBV11-2 and TRBJ1-1, with a possible D match to TRBD1 (5 bases). The germline CDR1 and CDR2 sequences are SGHAT and FQNNGV. The CDR3 consists of 15 residues. Deletions cut 2 bases from V and 6 bases from J, with 16 bases between. CDR3 amino acids: CASSLIQGAEAEAFF. The CDR3 region has the DNA TGTGCCAGCAGCTTAATCCAGGGTGCGGAGGCTGAAGCTTTCTTT.

This clonotype has a handful of counts. This chain joins TRBV25-1 and TRBJ2-2; a weak D match, TRBD1 (5 bases). V was trimmed by 1 base and J by 1 base, leaving 7 bases between them. The CDR3 covers 15 residues. The germline CDR1 and CDR2 sequences are MGHDK and SYGVNS. The CDR3 region has the DNA TGTGCCAGCAGTGAATCCAGGGTGAACACCGGGGAGCTGTTTTTT. Its translation: CASSESRVNTGELFF.

This clonotype was counted many times. The genes are TRBV6-1 and TRBJ2-7; D is unclear. Germline CDR1 MNHNS, CDR2 SASEGT. V lost 6 bases and J 6 bases, leaving 15 bases between the germline ends. This CDR3 contains 13 residues. The CDR3 coding sequence is TGTGCCAGCAGGAGTGGGCTGAGTGGCGAGCAGTACTTC. It yields the protein CASRSGLSGEQYF.

The sample holds many counts of this clonotype. CDR3 sequence reads: CASSPWDRGEAFF. The CDR3 DNA reads as TGTGCCAGCAGCCCCTGGGACCGTGGTGAAGCTTTCTTT. The genes are TRBV11-2 and TRBJ1-1; D is possibly TRBD1 (5 bases). This CDR3 comprises 13 residues. Trimming shortened V by 5 bases and J by 7 bases, and 14 bases separated the two germline ends. In germline, CDR1 is SGHAT, CDR2 FQNNGV.

This clonotype came up many times. This chain joins TRBV20-1 and TRBJ1-1; D unclear. This CDR3 contains 14 residues. CDR1 and CDR2 from the germline V gene are DFQATT and SNEGSKA (reference sequence). The CDR3 DNA is TGCAGCTGCCCGGGCTCCCGAACGGACACTGAAGCTTTCTTT. It yields the protein CSCPGSRTDTEAFF.

This clonotype was counted ten times or more. The chain has TRBV7-2 and TRBJ2-7, with D possibly called TRBD1 or TRBD2 (5 bases each). Trimming removed 1 base from V and 2 bases from J, with 12 bases in between. The CDR3 runs 15 residues. From germline, CDR1 is SGHTA and CDR2 FQGNSA. The CDR3 sequence: CASSLGWDGAYEQYF. The CDR3 DNA sequence: TGTGCCAGCAGCTTAGGATGGGACGGGGCCTACGAGCAGTACTTC.

This clonotype showed up many times. The chain combines TRBV2 with TRBJ1-1; the D gene is possibly TRBD1 (6 bases). In germline, CDR1 is SNHLY, CDR2 FYNNEI. Trimming stripped 4 bases from V and 8 bases from J, with 11 bases between. The CDR3 totals 12 residues. The CDR3 is CASSGYRVEAFF. The CDR3 DNA reads TGTGCCAGCAGTGGGTACAGGGTCGAAGCTTTCTTT.

This clonotype was counted between two and nine times. The chain has TRBV6-1 and TRBJ1-2; perhaps TRBD1 as D (5 bases). The CDR3 sequence is 13 residues long. Germline-derived CDR1 and CDR2 are MNHNS and SASEGT. Between the trimmed V and J ends, which lost 10 bases and 8 bases, there was a span of 20 bases. Written as DNA, the CDR3 is TGTGCCATTAGGAACCGGGACTCTGGAGGCTACACCTTC. Translating it yields CAIRNRDSGGYTF.

This clonotype was seen repeatedly, ten times or more. The V gene is TRBV20-1, the J gene TRBJ1-1; no reliable D call. This CDR3 is 12 amino acids long. Germline CDR1 and CDR2: DFQATT and SNEGSKA (reference sequence). Trimming shortened V by 6 bases and J by 1 base, and 9 bases separated the two germline ends. The CDR3 DNA reads TGCAGTGCACCGCCCCCGAACACTGAAGCTTTCTTT. It is translated as CSAPPPNTEAFF.

This clonotype was detected many times. In DNA form, the CDR3 reads TGTGCCAGCAGCTTAGTTAGGCAGGGGGCCTACGAGCAGTACTTC. Translated, it gives CASSLVRQGAYEQYF. This chain joins TRBV11-2 and TRBJ2-7; 7 bases are a match to TRBD1. Germline CDR1 SGHAT, CDR2 FQNNGV. The ends lost 1 base at V and 2 bases at J; junction bases unmatched: 5. The CDR3 has 15 amino acids. Together with reference TRBV11-2 and TRBJ2-7, the CDR3 gives the full variable domain: EAGVAQSPRYKIIEKRQSVAFWCNPISGHATLYWYQQILGQGPKLLIQFQNNGVVDDSQLPKDRFSAERLKGVDSTLKIQPAKLEDSAVYLCASSLVRQGAYEQYFGPGTRLTVT.

This clonotype was seen ten or more times. V usage is TRBV6-1 and J usage is TRBJ1-5; D uncertain. The CDR3 runs to 14 residues. V gave up 4 bases and J gave up 1 base, with 8 bases separating them. Germline values: CDR1 MNHNS, CDR2 SASEGT. The CDR3 DNA reads as TGTGCCAGCAGTGCGACTAGGAGCAATCAGCCCCAGCATTTT. Amino acids: CASSATRSNQPQHF.

This clonotype was detected many times. The chain combines TRBV12-3 or TRBV12-4 with TRBJ2-5; 7 nucleotides agree with TRBD2. The CDR3 totals 15 residues. Trimming at V came to 3 bases and at J to 2 bases, leaving 6 bases not matched to a gene. The CDR3 here is CASSFIRRGQETQYF. The CDR3 bases are TGTGCCAGCAGTTTTATCCGGCGGGGGCAAGAGACCCAGTACTTC.

This clonotype was seen ten or more times. The chain uses TRBV7-2 and TRBJ1-2; TRBD1 might be the D (5 bases). The V and J ends lost 5 bases and 8 bases respectively, with 18 bases between them. Germline-derived CDR1 and CDR2 are SGHTA and FQGNSA. This CDR3 is built from 14 residues. In DNA form, the CDR3 reads TGTGCCAGCAGCATGGTGGGGGTAGTCCGGGGCTACACCTTC. Translation: CASSMVGVVRGYTF.

A few counts support this clonotype. With a much larger clone just one base away, this may be a read error. This chain links TRBV6-1 with TRBJ1-5; D remains unclear. V lost 8 bases and J 4 bases, leaving 15 bases between the germline ends. CDR3 length equals 14 residues. Germline CDR1 and CDR2: MNHNS and SASEGT. For the CDR3, the DNA is TGTGCCAGCGGCCCCATTCAGGTGAATCAGCCCCAGCATTTT. Translation gives CASGPIQVNQPQHF.